The present TCR beta chain was sequenced within a study of PD-1 blockade in classical Hodgkin lymphoma. About the research overall: The study gave patients nivolumab 3 mg/kg intravenously every 2 weeks. General study points: After ASCT, patients who started nivolumab under 1 year later were excluded.

In the case of this clone: Its target is unknown.

Repertoires were generated with immunoSEQ multiplex PCR, while TCRdb's copy carries only in-frame clones and drops some. The sample includes about 19,000 clones, around 80% of them seen just once. Time point meaning: cycle 4 day 1 (C4D1), after five to seven weeks of nivolumab. Autologous stem cell transplantation was followed by relapse in every patient, and brentuximab vedotin exposure varied. CDR3 length: 16 amino acids. Germline-derived CDR1 and CDR2 are SGHTS and YDEGEE. V lost 2 bases and J lost 1, with 13 bases in between. The sequences come from peripheral blood mononuclear cells (PBMCs), collected before the fourth cycle of nivolumab. The rearrangement joins TRBV5-8 to TRBJ1-3, with a possible D match to TRBD1 (5 bases). This receptor was identified in a human donor with classical Hodgkin lymphoma. The CDR3 reads CASSFSQGYSGNTIYF. CDR3 nucleotide sequence: TGTGCCAGCAGCTTTTCTCAGGGTTATTCTGGAAACACCATATATTTT.